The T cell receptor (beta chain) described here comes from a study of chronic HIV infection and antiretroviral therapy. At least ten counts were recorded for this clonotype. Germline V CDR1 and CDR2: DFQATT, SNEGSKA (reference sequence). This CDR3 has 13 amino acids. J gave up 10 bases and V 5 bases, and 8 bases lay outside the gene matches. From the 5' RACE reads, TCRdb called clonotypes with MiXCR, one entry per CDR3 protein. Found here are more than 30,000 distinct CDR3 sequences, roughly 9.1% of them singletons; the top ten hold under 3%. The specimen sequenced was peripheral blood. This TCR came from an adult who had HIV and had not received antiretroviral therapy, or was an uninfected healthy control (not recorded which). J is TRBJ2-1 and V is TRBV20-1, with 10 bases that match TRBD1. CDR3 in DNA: TGCAGTGCTGGGGACAGGGGATTTCACGAGCAGTTCTTC. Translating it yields CSAGDRGFHEQFF.